A single sample is the source of the 5 T cell receptor beta chains below, sequenced in a study of blood T cell repertoires in COVID-19. Profiling relied on immunoSEQ multiplex PCR, and the TCRdb table lists in-frame clones only, not all of them. Here the sample spans over 150,000 clones, over 80% being singletons. What was sequenced was peripheral blood. These receptors were obtained from a woman aged 55 to 70 who had recovered from COVID-19.

The chain links TRBV6-2 or TRBV6-3 to TRBJ2-7, with 7 bases lining up with TRBD1. Germline CDR1 and CDR2: MNHEY and SVGEGT. V was pared by 4 bases and J by 1 base, with 13 bases of the junction left unmatched. CDR3 size: 17 residues. In nucleotides, the CDR3 is TGTGCCAGCAGTTCGTACACACAGGGGCCTTATTCCTACGAGCAGTACTTC. It specifies CASSSYTQGPYSYEQYF.

This clone was seen only a few times. CDR3 amino acids: CASSFLIPKREATEAFF. The CDR3 DNA follows: TGTGCCAGCAGTTTCCTTATACCGAAAAGAGAGGCCACTGAAGCTTTCTTT. The J gene is TRBJ1-1, the V gene TRBV28, with unresolved D. V was trimmed by 3 bases and J by 4 bases, leaving 21 bases between them. Germline values: CDR1 MDHEN, CDR2 SYDVKM. This CDR3 is built from 17 residues.

The chain employs TRBV5-6 and TRBJ2-1; TRBD2 agrees at 9 bases. The CDR3 has 12 amino acids. Germline V gives CDR1 SGHDT, CDR2 YYEEEE. With 0 bases clipped from V and 15 bases from J, the junction kept 4 bases outside the gene matches. CDR3 loop: CASSLVSGGRFF. CDR3 DNA sequence: TGTGCCAGCAGCTTGGTTAGCGGGGGTCGGTTCTTC. Full variable domain (outside the CDR3, taken from reference TRBV5-6 and TRBJ2-1): DAGVTQSPTHLIKTRGQQVTLRCSPKSGHDTVSWYQQALGQGPQFIFQYYEEEERQRGNFPDRFSGHQFPNYSSELNVNALLLGDSALYLCASSLVSGGRFFGPGTRLTVL.

This clone appeared a few times. V is TRBV28 and J is TRBJ2-7; D might be TRBD1 (7 bases). Germline V gene data show CDR1 as MDHEN and CDR2 as SYDVKM. This CDR3 contains 14 residues. Trimming stripped 6 bases from V and 3 bases from J, with 15 bases between. The CDR3 spells CASSPAGTVYEQYF. CDR3 sequence (DNA): TGTGCCAGCAGCCCGGCGGGGACAGTCTACGAGCAGTACTTC.

The chain has TRBV19 and TRBJ2-3; unclear D gene. Germline lookup yields CDR1 LNHDA and CDR2 SQIVND (reference sequence). The CDR3 length is 14 residues. Trimming took off 5 bases at V and 4 bases at J, with 13 bases between the two ends. The chain's CDR3 is CASSLFQAPDTQYF. The DNA of the CDR3 is TGTGCCAGTAGTTTATTTCAGGCCCCAGATACGCAGTATTTT.